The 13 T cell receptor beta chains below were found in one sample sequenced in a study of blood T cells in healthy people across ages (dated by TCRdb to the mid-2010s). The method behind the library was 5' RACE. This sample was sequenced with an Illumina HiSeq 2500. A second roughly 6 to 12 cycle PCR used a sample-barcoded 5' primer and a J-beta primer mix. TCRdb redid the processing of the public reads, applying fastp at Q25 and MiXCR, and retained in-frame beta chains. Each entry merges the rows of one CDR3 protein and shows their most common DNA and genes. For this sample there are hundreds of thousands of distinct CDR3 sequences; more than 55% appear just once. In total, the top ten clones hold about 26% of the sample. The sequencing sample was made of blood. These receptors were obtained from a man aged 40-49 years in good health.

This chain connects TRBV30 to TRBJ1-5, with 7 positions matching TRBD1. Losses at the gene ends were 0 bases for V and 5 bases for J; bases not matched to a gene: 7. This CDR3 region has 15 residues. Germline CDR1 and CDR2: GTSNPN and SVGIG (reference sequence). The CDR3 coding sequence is TGTGCCTGGAGTGTACCAGGGGGAAAGGATCAGCCCCAGCATTTT. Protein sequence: CAWSVPGGKDQPQHF. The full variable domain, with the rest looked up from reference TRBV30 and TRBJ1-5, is SQTIHQWPATLVQPVGSPLSLECTVEGTSNPNLYWYRQAAGRGLQLLFYSVGIGQISSEVPQNLSASRPQDRQFILSSKKLLLSDSGFYLCAWSVPGGKDQPQHFGDGTRLSIL.

The DNA of the CDR3 is TGTGCCAGCGTGGACAGGGCGCCCCAGCCCCAGCATTTT. Its protein product is CASVDRAPQPQHF. This chain connects TRBV28 to TRBJ1-5, with 8 bases identical to TRBD1. The CDR3 sequence is 13 residues long. Germline CDR1 and CDR2: MDHEN and SYDVKM. J was trimmed by 7 bases and V by 8 bases; bases with no gene match: 7.

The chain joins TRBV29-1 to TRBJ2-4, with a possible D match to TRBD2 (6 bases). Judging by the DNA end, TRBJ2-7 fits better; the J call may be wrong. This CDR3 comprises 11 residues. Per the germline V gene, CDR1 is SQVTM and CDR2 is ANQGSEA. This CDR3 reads CSGGDLYEQYF. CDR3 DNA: TGCAGCGGCGGGGACCTCTACGAGCAGTACTTC.

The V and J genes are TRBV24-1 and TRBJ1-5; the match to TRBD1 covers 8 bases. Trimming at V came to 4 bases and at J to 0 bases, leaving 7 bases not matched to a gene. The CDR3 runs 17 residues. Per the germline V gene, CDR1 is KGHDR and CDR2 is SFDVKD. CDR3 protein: CATSEGSRGPSNQPQHF. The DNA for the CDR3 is TGTGCCACCAGTGAAGGATCCAGGGGGCCTAGCAATCAGCCCCAGCATTTT.

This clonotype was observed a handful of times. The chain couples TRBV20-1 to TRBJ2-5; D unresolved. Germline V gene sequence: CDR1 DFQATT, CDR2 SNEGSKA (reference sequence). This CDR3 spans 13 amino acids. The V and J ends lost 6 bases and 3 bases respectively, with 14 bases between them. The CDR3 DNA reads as TGCAGTGCCTACCTTATGATCAAAGAGACCCAGTACTTC. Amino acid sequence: CSAYLMIKETQYF.

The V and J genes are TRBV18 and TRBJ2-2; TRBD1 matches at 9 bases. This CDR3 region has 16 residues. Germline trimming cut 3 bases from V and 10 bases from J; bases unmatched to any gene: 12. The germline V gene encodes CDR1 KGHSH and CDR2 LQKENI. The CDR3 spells CASSPSGTGNLMELFF. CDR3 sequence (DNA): TGTGCCAGCTCACCCTCCGGGACAGGGAACTTGATGGAGCTGTTTTTT.

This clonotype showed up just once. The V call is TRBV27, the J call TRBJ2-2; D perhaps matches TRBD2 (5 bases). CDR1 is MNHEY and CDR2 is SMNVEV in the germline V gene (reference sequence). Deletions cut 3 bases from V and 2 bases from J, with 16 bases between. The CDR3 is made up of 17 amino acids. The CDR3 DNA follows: TGTGCCAGCAGTTTGGGGATTGGGAGAGTTAACACCGGGGAGCTGTTTTTT. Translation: CASSLGIGRVNTGELFF.

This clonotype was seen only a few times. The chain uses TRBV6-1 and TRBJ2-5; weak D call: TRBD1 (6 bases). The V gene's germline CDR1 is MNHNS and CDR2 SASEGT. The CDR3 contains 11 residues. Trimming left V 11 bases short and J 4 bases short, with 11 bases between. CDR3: CAGQGIETQYF. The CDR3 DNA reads TGTGCCGGTCAGGGGATAGAGACCCAGTACTTC.

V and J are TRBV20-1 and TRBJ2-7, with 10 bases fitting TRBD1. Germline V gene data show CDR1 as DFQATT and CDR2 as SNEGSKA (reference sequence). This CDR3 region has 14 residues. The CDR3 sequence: CSTSDRDRGYEQYF. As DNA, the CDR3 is TGCAGCACTTCAGACCGGGACAGGGGATACGAGCAGTACTTC.

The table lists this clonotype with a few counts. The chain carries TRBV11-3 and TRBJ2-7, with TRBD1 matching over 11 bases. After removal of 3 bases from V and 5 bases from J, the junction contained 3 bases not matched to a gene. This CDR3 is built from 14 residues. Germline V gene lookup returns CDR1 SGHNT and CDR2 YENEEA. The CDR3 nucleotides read TGTGCCAGCAGCTTTGGACAGGGGGCCCACGAGCAGTACTTC. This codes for CASSFGQGAHEQYF.

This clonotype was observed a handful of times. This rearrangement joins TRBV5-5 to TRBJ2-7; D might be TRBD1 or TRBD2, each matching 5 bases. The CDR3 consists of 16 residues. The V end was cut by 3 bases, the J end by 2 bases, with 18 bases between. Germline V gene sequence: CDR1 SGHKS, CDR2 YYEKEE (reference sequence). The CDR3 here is CASSYHRDASPYEQYF. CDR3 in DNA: TGTGCCAGCAGCTACCACCGGGACGCCAGCCCCTACGAGCAGTACTTC.

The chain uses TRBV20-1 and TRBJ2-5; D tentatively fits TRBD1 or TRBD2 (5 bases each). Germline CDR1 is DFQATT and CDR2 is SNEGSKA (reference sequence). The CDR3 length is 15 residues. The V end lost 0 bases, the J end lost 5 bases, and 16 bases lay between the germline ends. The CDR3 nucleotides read TGCAGTGCTAGAGACGGGACCGCCGCGTACGAGACCCAGTACTTC. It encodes CSARDGTAAYETQYF.

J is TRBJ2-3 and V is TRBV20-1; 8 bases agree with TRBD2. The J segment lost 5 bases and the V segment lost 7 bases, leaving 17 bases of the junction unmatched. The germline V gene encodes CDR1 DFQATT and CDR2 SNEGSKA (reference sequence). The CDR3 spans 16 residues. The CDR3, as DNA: TGCAGTGAGACCCCAGCGGGAGTGCGTTTTGGAGATACGCAGTATTTT. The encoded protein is CSETPAGVRFGDTQYF.